This TCR beta chain was identified during a study of spatial heterogeneity in lung cancer. This clonotype was seen repeatedly, ten times or more. Time point given: sample taken at primary tumor resection. Trimming at V came to 4 bases and at J to 6 bases, leaving 7 bases not matched to a gene. Germline assignment: CDR1 SGHTA and CDR2 FQGTGA. This CDR3 has 14 residues. TCRdb processed the 5' RACE reads anew with MiXCR; each CDR3 protein has one entry. Here the sample spans approximately 20,000 distinct CDR3 sequences, 4.5% to 5.5% being singletons. V and J are TRBV7-3 and TRBJ2-3; 7 bases match TRBD2. This receptor was identified in a male donor with early-stage non-small cell lung cancer. This material consisted of PBMCs, taken at surgery. CDR3 DNA sequence: TGTGCCAGCAGCTCACCGACTAGCCCGGATACGCAGTATTTT. It specifies CASSSPTSPDTQYF.